A single sample is the source of the 4 T cell receptor beta chains below, sequenced in a study of blood T cell repertoires in COVID-19. The data were produced by immunoSEQ multiplex PCR, yet TCRdb's version contains in-frame clones alone and is incomplete. Among hundreds of thousands of clones listed, around 82% were seen once. Sequencing was performed on peripheral blood. The receptors shown here come from a woman aged 80 or over with active or convalescent COVID-19.

This rearrangement joins TRBV11-3 to TRBJ2-1; D remains ambiguous. Looked up from germline, CDR1 is SGHNT and CDR2 is YENEEA. The CDR3 contains 14 residues. Trimming cost V 6 bases and J 2 bases, with 11 bases left between them. The CDR3 spells CASSPGGTYNEQFF. The CDR3 region has the DNA TGTGCCAGCAGTCCCGGCGGAACCTACAATGAGCAGTTCTTC.

The chain uses TRBV5-1 and TRBJ2-5; 7 positions agree with TRBD2. Germline CDR1 SGHRS, CDR2 YFSETQ. This CDR3 comprises 14 residues. The ends lost 3 bases at V and 4 bases at J; junction bases unmatched: 6. DNA of the CDR3: TGCGCCAGCAGCTCCTTTCCGGGAGGAGAGACCCAGTACTTC. Residues: CASSSFPGGETQYF.

V gene TRBV7-2 combines with J gene TRBJ1-2, with TRBD1 matching over 7 bases. The CDR3 extends over 16 amino acids. The V and J ends lost 3 bases and 0 bases, in that order; junction bases with no gene match: 7. Germline CDR1 and CDR2: SGHTA and FQGNSA. The CDR3 protein is CASSFSTGTANYGYTF. The CDR3 DNA reads TGTGCCAGCAGCTTTTCGACAGGGACAGCTAACTATGGCTACACCTTC.

J is TRBJ1-3 and V is TRBV5-1, with 10 nucleotides matching TRBD1. The CDR3 covers 15 residues. V shed 6 bases, J shed 8 bases, and the junction held 11 bases outside the gene matches. Germline CDR1 SGHRS, CDR2 YFSETQ. The CDR3 region has the DNA TGCGCCAGCACAGCAACCACCGGGACAGGGGACACCATATATTTT. It specifies CASTATTGTGDTIYF.